This T cell receptor (beta chain) appears in the sequencing data of a study of cytomegalovirus exposure and HLA in healthy donors. The length of the CDR3 is 16 residues. J was trimmed by 10 bases and V by 0 bases; bases with no gene match: 9. The germline V gene encodes CDR1 SGHVS and CDR2 FQNEAQ. The primer mix had 60 Vbeta and 13 Jbeta primers. TCRdb's table, derived via immunoSEQ multiplex PCR, lists solely in-frame clones and lacks some. The sample consists of about 200,000 clones, 70% to 90% of them appearing once. This receptor was taken from a man aged 25 to 45 in good health and CMV-seronegative. The sample comprised PBMCs. The chain recombines TRBV7-8 with TRBJ1-6, with 7 bases lining up with TRBD1. DNA of the CDR3: TGTGCCAGCAGCTTAGCTCTAGACAGGGTTAGATCACCCCTCCACTTT. Its translation is CASSLALDRVRSPLHF. Full variable domain (rest looked up from reference TRBV7-8 and TRBJ1-6): GAGVSQSPRYKVAKRGQDVALRCDPISGHVSLFWYQQALGQGPEFLTYFQNEAQLDKSGLPSDRFFAERPEGSVSTLKIQRTQQEDSAVYLCASSLALDRVRSPLHFGNGTRLTVT.